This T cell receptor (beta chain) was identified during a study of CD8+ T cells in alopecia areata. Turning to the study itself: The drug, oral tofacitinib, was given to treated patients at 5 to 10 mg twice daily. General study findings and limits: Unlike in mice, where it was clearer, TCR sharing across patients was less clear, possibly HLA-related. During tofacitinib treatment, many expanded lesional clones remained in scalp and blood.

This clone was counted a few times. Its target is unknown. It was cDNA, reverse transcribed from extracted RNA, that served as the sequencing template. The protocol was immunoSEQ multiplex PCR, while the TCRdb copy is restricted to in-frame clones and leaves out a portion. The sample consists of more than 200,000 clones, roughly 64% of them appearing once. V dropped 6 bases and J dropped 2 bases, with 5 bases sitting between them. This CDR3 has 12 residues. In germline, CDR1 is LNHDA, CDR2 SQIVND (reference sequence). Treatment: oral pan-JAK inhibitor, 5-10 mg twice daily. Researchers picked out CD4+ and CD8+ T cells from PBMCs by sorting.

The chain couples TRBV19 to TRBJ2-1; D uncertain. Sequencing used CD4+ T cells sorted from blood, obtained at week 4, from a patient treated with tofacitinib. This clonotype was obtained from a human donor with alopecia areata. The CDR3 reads CASRGAYNEQFF. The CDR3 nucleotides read TGTGCCAGTAGGGGCGCCTACAATGAGCAGTTCTTC.